One and the same sample provided the 17 T cell receptor beta chains below, sequenced in a study of blood T cell repertoires in COVID-19. TCRdb keeps only in-frame clones here, not all; method: immunoSEQ multiplex PCR. Among about 370,000 clones listed, 75% to 90% were seen once. Sequenced sample: PBMCs or T cells enriched from blood (not recorded which). The receptors shown here come from a man aged 18 to 35 who had recovered from COVID-19.

The V gene is TRBV29-1, the J gene TRBJ1-2, with D possibly matching TRBD1 (6 bases). Germline lookup yields CDR1 SQVTM and CDR2 ANQGSEA. The CDR3 has 12 residues. V shed 7 bases and J shed 8 bases, with 17 bases lying between them. CDR3 bases: TGCAGCGCCGCACCGGACAGTCGCGGCTACACCTTC. This sequence encodes CSAAPDSRGYTF.

This rearrangement joins TRBV19 to TRBJ1-5, with D maybe TRBD1 (6 bases). The CDR3 runs to 13 residues. The germline V and J ends were trimmed by 10 bases and 7 bases, with 17 bases remaining between them. The germline V gene has CDR1 LNHDA and CDR2 SQIVND (reference sequence). Written as DNA, the CDR3 is TGTGCCACCCAAACCGTCAGGGGCCAGCCCCAGCATTTT. Protein: CATQTVRGQPQHF. The variable domain in full, completed from reference TRBV19 and TRBJ1-5, reads DGGITQSPKYLFRKEGQNVTLSCEQNLNHDAMYWYRQDPGQGLRLIYYSQIVNDFQKGDIAEGYSVSREKKESFPLTVTSAQKNPTAFYLCATQTVRGQPQHFGDGTRLSIL.

The chain couples TRBV25-1 to TRBJ1-2, with D possibly TRBD1 on 5 matching bases. CDR1 MGHDK and CDR2 SYGVNS come from the germline V gene. CDR3 length: 13 residues. Deletions cut 10 bases from V and 8 bases from J, with 20 bases between. In DNA form, the CDR3 reads TGTGCCACAACGAAAGGGCAGGGAGGAGGCTACACCTTC. Translating gives CATTKGQGGGYTF.

The J gene is TRBJ2-1, the V gene TRBV24-1; 8 bases are a match to TRBD2. J was trimmed by 7 bases and V by 4 bases; bases with no gene match: 5. The CDR3 sequence is 14 residues long. Per germline, CDR1 KGHDR and CDR2 SFDVKD. The CDR3 sequence: CATSDPGGRNEQFF. The CDR3 nucleotides are TGTGCCACCAGTGACCCTGGCGGGAGGAATGAGCAGTTCTTC.

The chain is built from TRBV6-5 and TRBJ2-7, with D perhaps TRBD2 (6 bases). From germline, CDR1 is MNHEY and CDR2 SVGAGI. This CDR3 is built from 14 residues. V lost 2 bases and J 4 bases, leaving 12 bases between the germline ends. CDR3 residues: CASSYLGGPYEQYF. Here the CDR3 DNA reads TGTGCCAGCAGTTACCTCGGGGGTCCATACGAGCAGTACTTC.

V gene TRBV27 combines with J gene TRBJ2-2, with 10 bases matching TRBD1. There are 15 residues in the CDR3. The trim removed 6 bases at V and 6 bases at J, leaving 7 bases unmatched. The germline V gene has CDR1 MNHEY and CDR2 SMNVEV (reference sequence). CDR3 DNA: TGTGCCAGCAGGATGGGACAGGGGATATCCGGGGAGCTGTTTTTT. Protein: CASRMGQGISGELFF.

CDR3: CASRSRLGGWGAFF. The CDR3 bases are TGTGCCAGCAGAAGCCGTCTCGGGGGTTGGGGAGCTTTCTTT. The V call is TRBV27, the J call TRBJ1-1; tentatively, D is TRBD1 (5 bases). The germline CDR1 and CDR2 sequences are MNHEY and SMNVEV (reference sequence). Trimming pared 6 bases from V and 10 bases from J, leaving 21 bases between. The CDR3 is 14 amino acids.

This clone was counted once. The chain uses TRBV5-8 and TRBJ2-7; the D gene is possibly TRBD1 (6 bases). Germline V gene data show CDR1 as SGHTS and CDR2 as YDEGEE. V was pared by 0 bases and J by 0 bases, with 13 bases between. The CDR3 loop spans 16 amino acids. DNA of the CDR3: TGTGCCAGCAGCTTGGAACCGACAGGCCTCTCCTACGAGCAGTACTTC. Translating it yields CASSLEPTGLSYEQYF. Drawing the rest from reference TRBV5-8 and TRBJ2-7, the complete variable domain is EAGVTQSPTHLIKTRGQQATLRCSPISGHTSVYWYQQALGLGLQFLLWYDEGEERNRGNFPPRFSGRQFPNYSSELNVNALELEDSALYLCASSLEPTGLSYEQYFGPGTRLTVT.

The CDR3, as DNA: TGTGCCAGCAGTTTCAAGGACAGGGCCGGAGAGACCCAGTACTTC. Amino acids: CASSFKDRAGETQYF. V is TRBV27 and J is TRBJ2-5, with 8 nucleotides matching TRBD1. The germline V gene has CDR1 MNHEY and CDR2 SMNVEV (reference sequence). The CDR3 totals 15 residues. Losses at the gene ends were 3 bases for V and 4 bases for J; bases not matched to a gene: 7.

V and J are TRBV6-5 and TRBJ1-1; a possible D gene is TRBD1 (6 bases). The V end was cut by 0 bases, the J end by 5 bases, with 7 bases between. Germline CDR1 reads MNHEY; CDR2 reads SVGAGI. The CDR3 consists of 13 residues. DNA for the CDR3: TGTGCCAGCAGTTACTCACAGGGTACTGAAGCTTTCTTT. The encoded protein is CASSYSQGTEAFF.

The V call is TRBV10-1, the J call TRBJ2-2; possibly TRBD2 for D (5 bases). CDR3 length: 12 amino acids. Trimming stripped 8 bases from V and 7 bases from J, with 11 bases between. Germline assignment: CDR1 WNHNN and CDR2 SYGVQD (reference sequence). The CDR3 is CASLAPGGELFF. CDR3 sequence (DNA): TGCGCCAGCCTAGCTCCCGGCGGGGAGCTGTTTTTT.

The V and J genes are TRBV4-1 and TRBJ2-1; 12 bases agree with TRBD2. J gave up 6 bases and V 4 bases, and 7 bases lay outside the gene matches. The CDR3 consists of 16 residues. Germline V gene data show CDR1 as MGHRA and CDR2 as YSYEKL. As DNA, the CDR3 is TGCGCCAGCAGCCGAAAACTAGCGGGGGGTACCAATGAGCAGTTCTTC. Translated, it gives CASSRKLAGGTNEQFF.

The J gene is TRBJ1-2, the V gene TRBV6-5, with TRBD1 as a possible D gene (6 bases). Trimming cost V 0 bases and J 4 bases, with 15 bases left between them. There are 16 residues in the CDR3. Germline assignment: CDR1 MNHEY and CDR2 SVGAGI. The CDR3: CASSYSSRGSRYGYTF. The CDR3 DNA sequence: TGTGCCAGCAGTTACTCGAGCAGGGGCAGTCGCTATGGCTACACCTTC.

The count of this clone is one. V and J are TRBV9 and TRBJ1-1; TRBD1 might be the D (6 bases). The CDR3 covers 15 residues. Germline V CDR1 and CDR2: SGDLS, YYNGEE. V shed 0 bases and J shed 1 base, with 10 bases lying between them. The CDR3 sequence: CASSVGPGENTEAFF. The CDR3 bases are TGTGCCAGCAGCGTAGGGCCAGGGGAGAACACTGAAGCTTTCTTT.

The rearrangement uses TRBV19 and TRBJ1-6, with TRBD1 matching over 7 bases. The CDR3 consists of 13 residues. Germline CDR1 and CDR2: LNHDA and SQIVND (reference sequence). The V gene end was trimmed by 3 bases and the J gene end by 11 bases; junction bases not matched to a gene: 4. The CDR3 sequence is CASSIQGQTPLHF. For the CDR3, the DNA is TGTGCCAGTAGTATCCAGGGACAGACACCCCTCCACTTT.

The gene calls are TRBV4-1 and TRBJ2-2, with 12 bases identical to TRBD1. Germline CDR1 is MGHRA and CDR2 is YSYEKL. The CDR3 loop spans 16 amino acids. Losses at the gene ends were 3 bases for V and 4 bases for J; bases not matched to a gene: 3. In DNA, the CDR3 is TGCGCCAGCAGCCAGGGGGACAGGGGGCCCACCGGGGAGCTGTTTTTT. Amino acid sequence: CASSQGDRGPTGELFF.

The sample holds one count of this clone. The gene calls are TRBV11-2 and TRBJ2-3; 7 bases are shared with TRBD1. J gave up 4 bases and V 1 base, and 11 bases lay outside the gene matches. The CDR3 consists of 17 residues. CDR1 is SGHAT and CDR2 is FQNNGV in the germline V gene. The CDR3 sequence: CASSLGYRGPPPDTQYF. DNA for the CDR3: TGTGCCAGCAGCTTAGGTTACAGGGGTCCCCCCCCAGATACGCAGTATTTT.